Reported below is one TCR beta chain. CDR3 length: 13 residues. Germline lookup yields CDR1 SGHRS and CDR2 YFSETQ. Trimming removed 0 bases at V and 4 bases at J, with 7 bases between. Sequencing was performed with immunoSEQ multiplex PCR; in TCRdb, only in-frame clones are kept and a portion is missing. Of around 140,000 clones listed, 80% to 90% are singletons. This specimen comes from a study of blood T cell repertoires in COVID-19. On the study more broadly: COVID-19 samples from acute and convalescent phases originated in the United States, Italy and Spain.

Sequenced sample: peripheral blood. The chain uses TRBV5-1 and TRBJ1-1, with D hard to call. This sequence originates from a man between 50 and 59 years old with active COVID-19. DNA of the CDR3: TGCGCCAGCAGCTTGGCCGGGGTCACTGAAGCTTTCTTT. Protein product: CASSLAGVTEAFF.